One and the same sample provided the 6 T cell receptor beta chains below, sequenced in a study of OX40 agonist ivuxolimab in advanced cancers. Repertoires were generated with immunoSEQ multiplex PCR, while TCRdb's copy carries only in-frame clones and drops some. The sample lists 65,000 to 75,000 clones, 70% to 90% occurring once. The input for sequencing was CD4+ or CD8+ T cells sorted from blood, taken in a trial of the OX40 agonist ivuxolimab. The receptor set was obtained from an adult with an advanced solid tumor such as melanoma, head and neck, liver or kidney cancer.

This clone was found a few times. Other DNA sequences within the sample encode an identical CDR3. The chain carries TRBV6-5 and TRBJ1-5; D uncertain. V was pared by 2 bases and J by 7 bases, with 9 bases between. The V gene's germline CDR1 is MNHEY and CDR2 SVGAGI. The CDR3 is 13 residues long. CDR3 sequence (DNA): TGTGCCAGCAGTTACGATGGGCGGCAGCCCCAGCATTTT. Translated, it gives CASSYDGRQPQHF.

The CDR3 reads CSGRQGGPYYNEQFF. Written as DNA, the CDR3 is TGCAGCGGTCGACAGGGAGGACCCTACTACAATGAGCAGTTCTTC. The chain employs TRBV29-1 and TRBJ2-1, with D tentatively TRBD1 (7 bases). Trimming shortened V by 7 bases and J by 3 bases, and 19 bases separated the two germline ends. The CDR3 runs to 15 residues. The germline CDR1 and CDR2 sequences are SQVTM and ANQGSEA.

This sequence joins TRBV7-6 and TRBJ1-6; no definite D call. The CDR3 extends over 12 amino acids. Looked up from germline, CDR1 is SGHVS and CDR2 is FNYEAQ. Trimming removed 5 bases from V and 7 bases from J, with 6 bases in between. For the CDR3, the DNA is TGTGCCAGCAGCCAACAAAATTCACCCCTCCACTTT. Its translation is CASSQQNSPLHF.

The gene calls are TRBV5-1 and TRBJ2-6; no clear D. CDR3 size: 13 residues. Germline V CDR1 and CDR2: SGHRS, YFSETQ. V was shortened by 2 bases and J by 1 base, with 1 base between the two germline ends. In nucleotides, the CDR3 is TGCGCCAGCAGCTTTTCTGGGGCCAACGTCCTGACTTTC. Its translation is CASSFSGANVLTF.

The CDR3 sequence is CASSYSHETVNQPQHF. DNA of the CDR3: TGTGCCAGCAGTTACTCCCACGAGACAGTTAATCAGCCCCAGCATTTT. This chain connects TRBV6-6 to TRBJ1-5, with D possibly being TRBD1 (5 bases). The CDR3 contains 16 residues. Trimming removed 0 bases at V and 4 bases at J, with 13 bases between. Germline lookup yields CDR1 MNHNY and CDR2 SVGAGI (reference sequence).

The chain is built from TRBV2 and TRBJ2-3, with a possible D match to TRBD2 (6 bases). Germline V gene data show CDR1 as SNHLY and CDR2 as FYNNEI. Trimming pared 6 bases from V and 5 bases from J, leaving 12 bases between. This CDR3 has 13 residues. As DNA, the CDR3 is TGTGCCAGCAGGCGGGACCTGGGAGATACGCAGTATTTT. It is translated as CASRRDLGDTQYF.